These 21 T cell receptor beta chains were all obtained from the same sample, sequenced in a study of T cell changes during pregnancy in multiple sclerosis (dated by TCRdb to the late 2010s). The protocol used for the library was the immunoSEQ multiplex PCR assay. The clones in this table, taken by TCRdb from immuneACCESS, are in-frame only. Not every clone is retained; where verified, under half of the shortfall comes from an unresolved V gene, and the cause of the rest is unknown. In all, the sample holds about 98,000 clones, and 92% of those were seen once. The leading ten clones occupy roughly 2.3% of the sample. The sequencing here drew on peripheral blood, taken after pregnancy. The receptor source for this set is a female donor in good health, enrolled as a control in a pregnancy study.

The CDR3 loop reads CASSRVTGTEAFF. CDR3 sequence (DNA): TGCGCCAGCAGCAGGGTCACGGGAACTGAAGCTTTCTTT. This sequence joins TRBV4-1 and TRBJ1-1; D call uncertain. Per germline, CDR1 MGHRA and CDR2 YSYEKL. The CDR3 loop spans 13 amino acids. The V gene lost 5 bases and the J gene lost 5 bases, with 12 bases spanning the gap.

This clone occurred once. The chain couples TRBV5-5 to TRBJ2-7; TRBD1 might be the D (5 bases). This CDR3 contains 15 residues. Looked up from germline, CDR1 is SGHKS and CDR2 is YYEKEE (reference sequence). Trimming shortened V by 2 bases and J by 7 bases, and 19 bases separated the two germline ends. The CDR3 coding sequence is TGTGCCAGCAGCTTAACGTCGGCAGGGAAATTTGAGCAGTACTTC. Amino acid sequence: CASSLTSAGKFEQYF.

V gene TRBV9 combines with J gene TRBJ2-3, with D maybe TRBD2 (5 bases). Trimming took 0 bases from V and 5 from J, leaving 7 bases between them. CDR1 and CDR2 from the germline V gene are SGDLS and YYNGEE. CDR3 length: 13 residues. CDR3 residues: CASSVARGDTQYF. The CDR3 coding sequence is TGTGCCAGCAGCGTAGCCCGGGGAGATACGCAGTATTTT. Filled out from reference TRBV9 and TRBJ2-3, the complete variable domain reads DSGVTQTPKHLITATGQRVTLRCSPRSGDLSVYWYQQSLDQGLQFLIQYYNGEERAKGNILERFSAQQFPDLHSELNLSSLELGDSALYFCASSVARGDTQYFGPGTRLTVL.

The chain has TRBV6-4 and TRBJ2-1, with 12 positions matching TRBD2. Germline CDR1 reads MRHNA; CDR2 reads SNTAGT. This CDR3 has 16 residues. Losses at the gene ends were 4 bases for V and 8 bases for J; bases not matched to a gene: 9. Written as DNA, the CDR3 is TGTGCCAGCAGTGTCCAAGTGGCTAGCGGGAGGGATGAGCAGTTCTTC. It is translated as CASSVQVASGRDEQFF.

This rearrangement joins TRBV11-1 to TRBJ2-5; tentative D call: TRBD1 (5 bases). The end of the DNA is better explained by TRBJ2-7, so the J call may be wrong. The germline V gene has CDR1 SGHAT and CDR2 FQDESV (reference sequence). This CDR3 contains 14 residues. DNA for the CDR3: TGTGCCAGCAGCTATGACAGTAGCTCCTACGAGCAGTACTTC. Translated, it gives CASSYDSSSYEQYF.

The rearrangement joins TRBV27 to TRBJ1-4; tentative D call: TRBD1 (5 bases). The length of the CDR3 is 14 residues. Looked up from germline, CDR1 is MNHEY and CDR2 is SMNVEV (reference sequence). V gave up 4 bases and J gave up 1 base, with 7 bases separating them. CDR3 nucleotide sequence: TGTGCCAGCAGTTGGCAGGGAACTAATGAAAAACTGTTTTTT. It codes for CASSWQGTNEKLFF.

J is TRBJ2-3 and V is TRBV5-4; 13 positions agree with TRBD2. The CDR3 runs to 15 residues. Trimming cost V 4 bases and J 6 bases; bases outside gene matches: 5. CDR1 SGHNT and CDR2 YYREEE come from the germline V gene (reference sequence). The CDR3, as DNA: TGTGCCAGCAGCGCGGGACTAGCGGGGATCGATACGCAGTATTTT. Protein sequence: CASSAGLAGIDTQYF.

This rearrangement joins TRBV28 to TRBJ2-1; the D gene is possibly TRBD2 (5 bases). Looked up from germline, CDR1 is MDHEN and CDR2 is SYDVKM. CDR3 length equals 14 residues. The germline V and J ends were trimmed by 6 bases and 4 bases, with 13 bases remaining between them. The DNA of the CDR3 is TGTGCCAGCAGCCCCCCCAGCGGATACAATGAGCAGTTCTTC. Translating it yields CASSPPSGYNEQFF.

The chain is built from TRBV23-1 and TRBJ2-7, with 7 bases aligning to TRBD1. TRBV23-1 is an ORF; its function is uncertain. The CDR3 is 17 amino acids. With 2 bases clipped from V and 3 bases from J, the junction kept 13 bases outside the gene matches. CDR3 sequence reads: CASSQHPPGTDFYEQYF. Written as DNA, the CDR3 is TGCGCCAGCAGTCAACACCCACCCGGGACAGACTTCTACGAGCAGTACTTC.

The genes are TRBV11-1 and TRBJ1-4; TRBD1 agrees at 8 bases. Trimming at V came to 5 bases and at J to 1 base, leaving 3 bases not matched to a gene. The CDR3 is made up of 15 amino acids. Germline assignment: CDR1 SGHAT and CDR2 FQDESV (reference sequence). This CDR3 is CASSLGTGTNEKLFF. The CDR3 DNA reads as TGTGCCAGCAGCCTGGGGACAGGAACTAATGAAAAACTGTTTTTT.

The chain links TRBV7-2 to TRBJ2-7; perhaps TRBD2 as D (6 bases). The germline V gene encodes CDR1 SGHTA and CDR2 FQGNSA. V gave up 3 bases and J gave up 4 bases, with 10 bases separating them. The CDR3 sequence is 13 residues long. CDR3 coding DNA: TGTGCCAGCAGCTTGACTAGACAATACGAGCAGTACTTC. Translated: CASSLTRQYEQYF.

This chain connects TRBV10-1 to TRBJ1-1; 7 bases are shared with TRBD1. The CDR3 length is 11 residues. The V gene end was trimmed by 5 bases and the J gene end by 8 bases; junction bases not matched to a gene: 2. CDR1 and CDR2 (germline): WNHNN, SYGVQD (reference sequence). CDR3 loop: CASSYRGEAFF. DNA for the CDR3: TGCGCCAGCAGTTACAGGGGAGAAGCTTTCTTT.

The rearrangement uses TRBV19 and TRBJ2-1; 11 bases line up with TRBD2. Germline CDR1 reads LNHDA; CDR2 reads SQIVND (reference sequence). Trimming took 2 bases from V and 6 from J; bases not matched to a gene: 3. The CDR3 has 15 residues. The CDR3 region has the DNA TGTGCCAGTAGTATACTAGCGGGAGGTTTCAATGAGCAGTTCTTC. Amino acid sequence: CASSILAGGFNEQFF.

The chain joins TRBV6-5 to TRBJ2-2, with 10 positions matching TRBD2. The CDR3 spans 16 residues. V trimming: 2 bases; J trimming: 1 base; junction bases outside the gene matches: 1. The V gene's germline CDR1 is MNHEY and CDR2 SVGAGI. Here the CDR3 reads CASSYPSGRNTGELFF. The CDR3 DNA reads TGTGCCAGCAGTTACCCTAGCGGGAGGAACACCGGGGAGCTGTTTTTT.

The rearrangement links TRBV28 to TRBJ1-2; possible D gene TRBD1, 5 bases. CDR1 MDHEN and CDR2 SYDVKM come from the germline V gene. Trimming stripped 4 bases from V and 10 bases from J, with 13 bases between. This CDR3 is 12 amino acids long. CDR3 in amino acids: CASSSGHGLYTF. DNA of the CDR3: TGTGCCAGCAGTTCCGGACACGGGCTCTACACCTTC.

This chain links TRBV7-9 with TRBJ1-3; tentative D call: TRBD1 (6 bases). Per germline, CDR1 SEHNR and CDR2 FQNEAQ (reference sequence). The CDR3 spans 15 residues. Trimming took 3 bases from V and 2 from J, leaving 11 bases between them. CDR3 DNA sequence: TGTGCCAGCAGCTTTCAGGGGACGGCTGGAAACACCATATATTTT. The encoded protein is CASSFQGTAGNTIYF.

V gene TRBV7-2 combines with J gene TRBJ1-1; 7 bases match TRBD1. The V gene end was trimmed by 6 bases and the J gene end by 3 bases; junction bases not matched to a gene: 7. Germline V lookup: CDR1 SGHTA, CDR2 FQGNSA. This CDR3 has 14 residues. The CDR3 sequence: CASRHDRDYTEAFF. The CDR3 bases are TGTGCCAGCAGACACGACAGGGATTACACTGAAGCTTTCTTT.

The gene calls are TRBV7-2 and TRBJ2-3; 10 nucleotides align to TRBD2. V dropped 1 base and J dropped 4; count of bases not matched to a gene: 11. The CDR3 runs to 18 residues. Germline V CDR1 and CDR2: SGHTA, FQGNSA. CDR3 in amino acids: CASSLVPAGGAGADTQYF. CDR3 nucleotide sequence: TGTGCCAGCAGCTTAGTACCAGCGGGAGGGGCGGGGGCAGATACGCAGTATTTT.

The V call is TRBV19, the J call TRBJ1-1, with TRBD1 as a possible D gene (6 bases). This CDR3 has 17 residues. Trimming removed 7 bases from V and 0 bases from J, with 21 bases in between. Germline V CDR1 and CDR2: LNHDA, SQIVND (reference sequence). CDR3 in amino acids: CASIGGGGQVLNTEAFF. The CDR3 region has the DNA TGTGCCAGTATCGGGGGGGGCGGCCAGGTCCTGAACACTGAAGCTTTCTTT.

This clone was observed many times. The chain employs TRBV6-1 and TRBJ2-5; 7 nucleotides agree with TRBD1. CDR3 size: 13 residues. Germline lookup yields CDR1 MNHNS and CDR2 SASEGT. The trim removed 7 bases at V and 2 bases at J, leaving 4 bases unmatched. CDR3 region: CASTGTEQETQYF. The CDR3 coding sequence is TGTGCCAGCACAGGGACAGAACAAGAGACCCAGTACTTC.

V is TRBV7-9 and J is TRBJ2-7; 7 positions match TRBD1. CDR3 length: 15 amino acids. CDR1 and CDR2 (germline): SEHNR, FQNEAQ (reference sequence). V dropped 5 bases and J dropped 3; count of bases not matched to a gene: 10. CDR3 bases: TGTGCCAGCAGCACAGCCCGGGACAGTTACTACGAGCAGTACTTC. It translates to CASSTARDSYYEQYF.